The present T cell receptor (beta chain) was sequenced within a study of CD8 T cell repertoires and HIV-1 epitope variants. Libraries were prepared by immunoSEQ multiplex PCR; TCRdb keeps only in-frame clonotypes and omits some of them. Of 4,500 to 6,000 clones in the sample, over 65% are singletons; the top ten hold 45% to 50%. Comments on this clone: Its cognate antigen is unknown.

The CDR3 is 13 residues long. Germline V CDR1 and CDR2: GTSNPN, SVGIG (reference sequence). The ends were cut back, 6 bases at V and 0 bases at J, with 11 bases in the middle. This chain joins TRBV30 and TRBJ1-1; D is unresolved. What was sequenced was cultured CD8+ T cells derived from PBMCs. This TCR was recovered from a male donor with HIV. CDR3 residues: CACYPGLNTEAFF. CDR3 coding DNA: TGTGCCTGCTACCCGGGTTTGAACACTGAAGCTTTCTTT.